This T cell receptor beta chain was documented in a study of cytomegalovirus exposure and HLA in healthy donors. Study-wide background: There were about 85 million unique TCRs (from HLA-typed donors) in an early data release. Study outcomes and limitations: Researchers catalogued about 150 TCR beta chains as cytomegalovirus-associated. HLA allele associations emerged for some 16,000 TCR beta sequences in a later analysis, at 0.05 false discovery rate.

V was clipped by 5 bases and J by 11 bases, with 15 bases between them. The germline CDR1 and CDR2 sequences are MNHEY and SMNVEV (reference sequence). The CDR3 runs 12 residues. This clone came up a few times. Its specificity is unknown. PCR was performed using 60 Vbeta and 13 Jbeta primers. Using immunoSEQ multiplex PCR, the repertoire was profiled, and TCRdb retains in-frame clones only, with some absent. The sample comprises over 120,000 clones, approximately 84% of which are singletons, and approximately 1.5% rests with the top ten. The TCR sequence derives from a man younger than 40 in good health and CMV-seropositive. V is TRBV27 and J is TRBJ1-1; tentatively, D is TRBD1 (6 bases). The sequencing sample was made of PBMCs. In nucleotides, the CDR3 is TGTGCCAGCAGTCCCCAGGGGAGTGAGGCTTTCTTT. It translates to CASSPQGSEAFF.